These 20 T cell receptor beta chains came from one sample sequenced in a study of PD-L1 blockade in urothelial cancer. Indicated time point: pretreatment peripheral blood. Only in-frame clones appear in the TCRdb table, and some are missing; sequencing was by immunoSEQ multiplex PCR. This repertoire shows around 130,000 clones, about four fifths found once; its top ten account for under 3.5%. Sample: PBMCs, taken around atezolizumab (anti-PD-L1) treatment. These receptors were obtained from a man between 45 and 60 years old with urothelial cancer.

The CDR3 DNA sequence: TGTGCCAGCAGGGAGGGACTAGCGGGAGGCAATGAGCAGTTCTTC. The encoded protein is CASREGLAGGNEQFF. The V gene is TRBV6-6, the J gene TRBJ2-1; 15 nucleotides line up with TRBD2. Trimming took 6 bases from V and 6 from J; bases not matched to a gene: 3. Per germline, CDR1 MNHNY and CDR2 SVGAGI (reference sequence). The CDR3 extends over 15 amino acids.

This chain joins TRBV19 and TRBJ1-5, with a possible D match to TRBD1 (6 bases). Germline CDR1 is LNHDA and CDR2 is SQIVND (reference sequence). V gave up 1 base and J gave up 6 bases, with 16 bases separating them. The length of the CDR3 is 16 residues. CDR3 nucleotides: TGTGCCAGTAGTATAGTCCCAGGGGCTTCTTTTCAGCCCCAGCATTTT. Its protein is CASSIVPGASFQPQHF.

The chain combines TRBV28 with TRBJ1-4, with 8 bases fitting TRBD1. V lost 4 bases, J lost 7 bases, and 14 bases stayed unmatched. Germline V gene lookup returns CDR1 MDHEN and CDR2 SYDVKM. CDR3 length equals 17 residues. The CDR3 loop is CASSSRRTGNGFEKLFF. CDR3 bases: TGTGCCAGCAGTTCGCGACGGACAGGGAATGGGTTTGAAAAACTGTTTTTT.

The chain has TRBV5-6 and TRBJ1-2; 7 positions match TRBD1. The CDR3 has 12 amino acids. After removal of 4 bases from V and 8 bases from J, the junction contained 5 bases not matched to a gene. CDR1 is SGHDT and CDR2 is YYEEEE in the germline V gene. The CDR3 spells CASSVTGLGYTF. As DNA, the CDR3 is TGTGCCAGCAGCGTGACAGGGCTGGGCTACACCTTC. The full variable domain, its missing parts supplied by reference TRBV5-6 and TRBJ1-2, is DAGVTQSPTHLIKTRGQQVTLRCSPKSGHDTVSWYQQALGQGPQFIFQYYEEEERQRGNFPDRFSGHQFPNYSSELNVNALLLGDSALYLCASSVTGLGYTFGSGTRLTVV.

This chain connects TRBV28 to TRBJ2-1; TRBD2 aligns across 11 bases. The germline gives CDR1 MDHEN, CDR2 SYDVKM. Germline trimming cut 5 bases from V and 5 bases from J; bases unmatched to any gene: 5. The CDR3 has 15 amino acids. This CDR3 is CASSGGLAENNEQFF. CDR3 nucleotides: TGTGCCAGCAGTGGGGGACTAGCGGAGAACAATGAGCAGTTCTTC.

This clone appeared once. The chain is built from TRBV6-5 and TRBJ1-1; 8 bases agree with TRBD1. This CDR3 spans 16 amino acids. V shed 2 bases, J shed 1 base, and the junction held 6 bases outside the gene matches. The germline V gene has CDR1 MNHEY and CDR2 SVGAGI. The CDR3 DNA sequence: TGTGCCAGCAGTTACCGGACAGGGTCTCGGAACACTGAAGCTTTCTTT. Its translation is CASSYRTGSRNTEAFF.

The V call is TRBV11-3, the J call TRBJ2-3; TRBD2 is a possible D gene (5 bases). V gave up 3 bases and J gave up 6 bases, with 7 bases separating them. The CDR3 consists of 12 residues. CDR1 SGHNT and CDR2 YENEEA come from the germline V gene. CDR3 residues: CASSLGGDTQYF. In nucleotides, the CDR3 is TGTGCCAGCAGCTTGGGCGGGGATACGCAGTATTTT.

The V call is TRBV6-1, the J call TRBJ2-2; maybe TRBD1 (6 bases). This CDR3 contains 15 residues. In germline, CDR1 is MNHNS, CDR2 SASEGT. Deletions cut 3 bases from V and 5 bases from J, with 13 bases between. The chain's CDR3 is CASSDLAGVTGELFF. The CDR3, as DNA: TGTGCCAGCAGTGATCTGGCAGGGGTTACCGGGGAGCTGTTTTTT.

The DNA for the CDR3 is TGTGCCAGCAGTTCACAGGTACAAGAGACCCAGTACTTC. This translates into CASSSQVQETQYF. This chain uses TRBV27 with TRBJ2-5, with D possibly TRBD1 on 5 matching bases. CDR1 is MNHEY and CDR2 is SMNVEV in the germline V gene (reference sequence). The CDR3 runs 13 residues. Deletions cut 4 bases from V and 2 bases from J, with 8 bases between.

This chain connects TRBV28 to TRBJ1-5; possibly TRBD1 for D (5 bases). Germline lookup yields CDR1 MDHEN and CDR2 SYDVKM. This CDR3 has 14 residues. V was clipped by 2 bases and J by 1 base, with 6 bases between them. CDR3 coding DNA: TGTGCCAGCAGTTTAGGGGGGAGCAATCAGCCCCAGCATTTT. Residues: CASSLGGSNQPQHF.

The chain recombines TRBV19 with TRBJ2-2; the D gene is possibly TRBD1 (6 bases). Trimming shortened V by 7 bases and J by 2 bases, and 14 bases separated the two germline ends. The CDR3 loop spans 15 amino acids. Germline CDR1 is LNHDA and CDR2 is SQIVND (reference sequence). CDR3 in amino acids: CASTLRTDNTGELFF. The CDR3, as DNA: TGTGCCAGTACCCTAAGGACAGACAACACCGGGGAGCTGTTTTTT.

The V and J genes are TRBV11-2 and TRBJ1-1; weak D call: TRBD1 (5 bases). This CDR3 has 13 amino acids. V was clipped by 4 bases and J by 10 bases, with 16 bases between them. Germline V lookup: CDR1 SGHAT, CDR2 FQNNGV. Written as DNA, the CDR3 is TGTGCCAGCAGCTCACGATGGGGGACTTTAGCTTTCTTT. Translated: CASSSRWGTLAFF.

The chain couples TRBV18 to TRBJ2-1, with D possibly matching TRBD1 (6 bases). The V end was cut by 3 bases, the J end by 7 bases, with 19 bases between. This CDR3 comprises 16 residues. Germline-derived CDR1 and CDR2 are KGHSH and LQKENI. Written as DNA, the CDR3 is TGTGCCAGCTCACCGATAGGGGGTCGGAATAATAATGAGCAGTTCTTC. The encoded protein is CASSPIGGRNNNEQFF.

The CDR3 protein is CASRYAGRGAFF. The CDR3 DNA follows: TGTGCCAGCAGGTACGCTGGACGGGGAGCTTTCTTT. The genes are TRBV2 and TRBJ1-1; D gene uncertain. The germline gives CDR1 SNHLY, CDR2 FYNNEI. Trimming removed 6 bases from V and 10 bases from J, with 15 bases in between. The CDR3 has 12 residues.

V is TRBV11-2 and J is TRBJ2-1; 8 bases line up with TRBD2. The germline gives CDR1 SGHAT, CDR2 FQNNGV. This CDR3 spans 19 amino acids. V gave up 7 bases and J gave up 4 bases; unmatched junction bases: 21. The CDR3 DNA reads as TGTGCCAGCACCCCCGGAATGTCGGGAGGGCTAACGACATACAATGAGCAGTTCTTC. It specifies CASTPGMSGGLTTYNEQFF.

The chain employs TRBV9 and TRBJ2-2; the D gene is possibly TRBD2 (6 bases). Trimming removed 4 bases from V and 5 bases from J, with 15 bases in between. CDR3 length equals 15 residues. Germline CDR1 SGDLS, CDR2 YYNGEE. CDR3: CASSPWEVPTGELFF. The CDR3 coding sequence is TGTGCCAGCAGCCCGTGGGAGGTTCCGACCGGGGAGCTGTTTTTT.

The rearrangement joins TRBV7-2 to TRBJ1-5; 7 nucleotides agree with TRBD1. V gave up 6 bases and J gave up 2 bases; unmatched junction bases: 7. The germline CDR1 and CDR2 sequences are SGHTA and FQGNSA. The CDR3 has 15 amino acids. CDR3 nucleotides: TGTGCCAGCAGGCCGGACAGGTTGGGCAATCAGCCCCAGCATTTT. Residues: CASRPDRLGNQPQHF.

The rearrangement joins TRBV5-6 to TRBJ2-5, with D perhaps matching TRBD2 (6 bases). Germline loops: CDR1 SGHDT, CDR2 YYEEEE. The CDR3 is made up of 14 amino acids. V was cut by 5 bases and J by 1 base, with 12 bases left in between. CDR3 residues: CASRQIAAQETQYF. The CDR3 nucleotides are TGTGCCAGCAGACAAATAGCGGCCCAAGAGACCCAGTACTTC.

V gene TRBV5-6 combines with J gene TRBJ2-7, with D perhaps TRBD1 (5 bases). CDR1 is SGHDT, CDR2 YYEEEE, per germline. Trimming took off 4 bases at V and 1 base at J, with 18 bases between the two ends. CDR3 length equals 16 residues. CDR3 amino acids: CASSRTHIGVSYEQYF. As DNA, the CDR3 is TGTGCCAGCAGCCGGACCCATATAGGGGTGTCCTACGAGCAGTACTTC.

This clone is a singleton in its sample. The J gene is TRBJ2-1, the V gene TRBV9; possible D gene TRBD2, 7 bases. Looked up from germline, CDR1 is SGDLS and CDR2 is YYNGEE. The germline V and J ends were trimmed by 3 bases and 0 bases, with 13 bases remaining between them. The CDR3 spans 16 residues. CDR3 region: CASSARGASSYNEQFF. CDR3 bases: TGTGCCAGCAGCGCACGGGGGGCGAGCTCCTACAATGAGCAGTTCTTC.